What follows are 14 T cell receptor beta chains derived from one specimen sequenced in a study of cytomegalovirus exposure and HLA in healthy donors. Produced via immunoSEQ multiplex PCR; TCRdb's table is partial and in-frame only. The table lists about 140,000 clones, approximately 86% of them singletons. The specimen sequenced was PBMCs. The source of these receptors is a man between 18 and 29 years old in good health and CMV-seropositive.

The chain recombines TRBV19 with TRBJ2-6, with TRBD2 identical over 7 bases. The ends lost 11 bases at V and 1 base at J; junction bases unmatched: 11. Germline CDR1 LNHDA, CDR2 SQIVND (reference sequence). This CDR3 comprises 16 residues. The CDR3 reads CAPWGGRTSGANVLTF. The CDR3 DNA reads TGTGCCCCTTGGGGGGGAAGGACTTCTGGGGCCAACGTCCTGACTTTC.

The chain employs TRBV4-1 and TRBJ1-1; TRBD1 aligns across 9 bases. The CDR3 spans 14 residues. Germline CDR1 MGHRA, CDR2 YSYEKL. With V trimmed by 4 bases and J by 10 bases, 10 bases remained unmatched. CDR3 region: CASSLSLGTGRAFF. DNA for the CDR3: TGCGCCAGCAGCCTAAGCCTCGGGACAGGGAGAGCTTTCTTT.

This chain connects TRBV5-6 to TRBJ2-1, with TRBD2 matching 12 bases. This CDR3 region has 16 residues. V shed 3 bases, J shed 7 bases, and the junction held 8 bases outside the gene matches. Germline CDR1 SGHDT, CDR2 YYEEEE. CDR3 residues: CASSYGKGTSGNEQFF. The CDR3 DNA reads as TGTGCCAGCAGCTATGGGAAGGGGACTAGCGGGAATGAGCAGTTCTTC.

V and J are TRBV10-1 and TRBJ2-7, with TRBD1 matching over 7 bases. Trimming took 0 bases from V and 2 from J; bases not matched to a gene: 4. Germline loops: CDR1 WNHNN, CDR2 SYGVQD (reference sequence). The CDR3 covers 15 residues. Here the CDR3 DNA reads TGCGCCAGCAGTGAGTCGGCGACAGGGACCTACGAGCAGTACTTC. This translates into CASSESATGTYEQYF.

The genes are TRBV10-3 and TRBJ2-7; 10 positions agree with TRBD1. Unmatched junction bases numbered 11, after V lost 2 bases and J lost 4 bases. Germline V CDR1 and CDR2: ENHRY, SYGVKD. CDR3 length: 17 amino acids. As DNA, the CDR3 is TGTGCCATCAGTGAGGTCGGATCCGGGACAGGGGCGTACGAGCAGTACTTC. Its protein product is CAISEVGSGTGAYEQYF.

The V and J genes are TRBV27 and TRBJ2-1; possible D gene TRBD1, 5 bases. Trimming took 5 bases from V and 4 from J, leaving 12 bases between them. The germline CDR1 and CDR2 sequences are MNHEY and SMNVEV (reference sequence). This CDR3 has 14 amino acids. Here the CDR3 reads CASSPQDTYNEQFF. The DNA of the CDR3 is TGTGCCAGCAGTCCCCAGGACACTTACAATGAGCAGTTCTTC.

V and J are TRBV30 and TRBJ1-4, with 9 bases that match TRBD1. The V gene end was trimmed by 3 bases and the J gene end by 8 bases; junction bases not matched to a gene: 7. Germline CDR1 is GTSNPN and CDR2 is SVGIG (reference sequence). There are 14 residues in the CDR3. In DNA, the CDR3 is TGTGCCTGGAGCGCACAGGGGGCGGGGGAAAAACTGTTTTTT. Protein: CAWSAQGAGEKLFF.

CDR3 in DNA: TGTGCCAGCAGGTTTCCCGGGACTAGCGGGGTTAGCTCCTACAATGAGCAGTTCTTC. Translated, it gives CASRFPGTSGVSSYNEQFF. V is TRBV28 and J is TRBJ2-1; the match to TRBD2 covers 13 bases. CDR3 size: 19 residues. From germline, CDR1 is MDHEN and CDR2 SYDVKM. The V segment lost 6 bases and the J segment 0 bases; nucleotides outside the gene matches: 11.

The sample holds one count of this clone. The gene calls are TRBV30 and TRBJ1-3; D remains unclear. The V end was cut by 3 bases, the J end by 4 bases, with 16 bases between. Germline V gene data show CDR1 as GTSNPN and CDR2 as SVGIG (reference sequence). CDR3 length: 15 residues. CDR3 sequence reads: CAWRLEGGRGNTIYF. In nucleotides, the CDR3 is TGTGCCTGGAGGTTGGAGGGAGGGCGCGGAAACACCATATATTTT.

The chain is built from TRBV9 and TRBJ1-1; maybe TRBD1 (5 bases). Germline V CDR1 and CDR2: SGDLS, YYNGEE. Trimming left V 2 bases short and J 5 bases short, with 10 bases between. There are 13 residues in the CDR3. CDR3 residues: CASSVQGMTEAFF. In DNA, the CDR3 is TGTGCCAGCAGCGTCCAGGGAATGACTGAAGCTTTCTTT. The full variable domain, with the rest looked up from reference TRBV9 and TRBJ1-1, is DSGVTQTPKHLITATGQRVTLRCSPRSGDLSVYWYQQSLDQGLQFLIQYYNGEERAKGNILERFSAQQFPDLHSELNLSSLELGDSALYFCASSVQGMTEAFFGQGTRLTVV.

Concerning this clone: Additional DNA sequences in this sample encode the identical CDR3. The chain joins TRBV5-1 to TRBJ2-7; no reliable D call. In germline, CDR1 is SGHRS, CDR2 YFSETQ. The CDR3 has 14 amino acids. Trimming shortened V by 7 bases and J by 0 bases, and 14 bases separated the two germline ends. The CDR3 coding sequence is TGCGCCAGCTCCTTAACAGCCAGCTCCTACGAGCAGTACTTC. This encodes CASSLTASSYEQYF.

The chain is built from TRBV7-6 and TRBJ2-7; D call uncertain. This CDR3 is built from 13 residues. Trimming removed 0 bases at V and 3 bases at J, with 6 bases between. The germline gives CDR1 SGHVS, CDR2 FNYEAQ. The CDR3 bases are TGTGCCAGCAGCTTAGCCACTCACTACGAGCAGTACTTC. This encodes CASSLATHYEQYF.

This clone was found a few times. The chain recombines TRBV7-9 with TRBJ1-5; the D gene is possibly TRBD1 (5 bases). The CDR3 is 16 amino acids. Deletions cut 0 bases from V and 2 bases from J, with 11 bases between. Germline V gene sequence: CDR1 SEHNR, CDR2 FQNEAQ (reference sequence). The CDR3 sequence is CASSLAKGSGNQPQHF. The CDR3 nucleotides are TGTGCCAGCAGCTTAGCGAAGGGGTCGGGCAATCAGCCCCAGCATTTT. Based on the CDR3 plus reference TRBV7-9 and TRBJ1-5, the full variable domain is DTGVSQNPRHKITKRGQNVTFRCDPISEHNRLYWYRQTLGQGPEFLTYFQNEAQLEKSRLLSDRFSAERPKGSFSTLEIQRTEQGDSAMYLCASSLAKGSGNQPQHFGDGTRLSIL.

CDR3 in DNA: TGTGCCAGCAGTCCCCCAGCCCGGGACAGCTATGGCTACACCTTC. Translation: CASSPPARDSYGYTF. The chain employs TRBV6-6 and TRBJ1-2, with TRBD1 matching 7 bases. Germline assignment: CDR1 MNHNY and CDR2 SVGAGI (reference sequence). V lost 5 bases and J lost 4; bases outside the gene matches: 10. CDR3 length: 15 amino acids.